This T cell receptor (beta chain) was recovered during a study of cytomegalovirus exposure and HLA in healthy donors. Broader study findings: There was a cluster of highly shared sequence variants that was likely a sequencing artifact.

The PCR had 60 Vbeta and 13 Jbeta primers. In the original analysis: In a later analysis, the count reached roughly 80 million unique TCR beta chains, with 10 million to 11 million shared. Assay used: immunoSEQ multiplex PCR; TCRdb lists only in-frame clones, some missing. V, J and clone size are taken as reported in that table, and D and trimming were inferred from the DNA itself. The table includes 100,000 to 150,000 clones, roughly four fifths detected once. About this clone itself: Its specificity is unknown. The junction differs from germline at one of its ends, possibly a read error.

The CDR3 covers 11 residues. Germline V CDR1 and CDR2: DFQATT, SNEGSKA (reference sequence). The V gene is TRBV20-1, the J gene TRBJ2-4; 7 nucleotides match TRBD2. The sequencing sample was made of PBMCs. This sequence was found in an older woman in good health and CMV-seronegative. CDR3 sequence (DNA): TGCAGTGCGAGAGGGGAGGGCATTCAGTACTTC. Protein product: CSARGEGIQYF.